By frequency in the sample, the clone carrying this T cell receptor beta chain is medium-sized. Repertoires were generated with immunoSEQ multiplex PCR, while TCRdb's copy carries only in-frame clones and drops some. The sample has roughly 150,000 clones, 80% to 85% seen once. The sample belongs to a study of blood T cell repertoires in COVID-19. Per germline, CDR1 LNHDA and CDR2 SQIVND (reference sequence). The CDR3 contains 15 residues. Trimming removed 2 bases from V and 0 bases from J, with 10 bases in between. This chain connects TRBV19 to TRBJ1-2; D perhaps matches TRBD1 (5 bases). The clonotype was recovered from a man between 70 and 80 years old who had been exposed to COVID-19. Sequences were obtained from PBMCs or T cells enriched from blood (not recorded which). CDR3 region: CASSIQDIANYGYTF. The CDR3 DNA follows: TGTGCCAGTAGTATACAGGACATCGCTAACTATGGCTACACCTTC.